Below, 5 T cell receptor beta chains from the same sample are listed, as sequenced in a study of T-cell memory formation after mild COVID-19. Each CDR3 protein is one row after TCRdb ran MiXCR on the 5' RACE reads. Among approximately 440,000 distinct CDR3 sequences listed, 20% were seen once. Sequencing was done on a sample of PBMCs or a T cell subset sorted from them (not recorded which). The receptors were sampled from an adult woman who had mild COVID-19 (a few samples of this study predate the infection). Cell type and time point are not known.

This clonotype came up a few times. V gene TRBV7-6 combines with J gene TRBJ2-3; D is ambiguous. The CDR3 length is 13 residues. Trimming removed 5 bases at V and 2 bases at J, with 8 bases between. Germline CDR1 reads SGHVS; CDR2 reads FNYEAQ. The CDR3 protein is CASSALHTDTQYF. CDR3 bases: TGTGCCAGCAGCGCCCTCCACACAGATACGCAGTATTTT.

CDR3 amino acids: CASSFAGYGYTF. The CDR3 nucleotides are TGTGCCAGCAGTTTCGCGGGCTATGGCTACACCTTC. The chain is built from TRBV12-3 or TRBV12-4 and TRBJ1-2; D is ambiguous. Between the trimmed V and J ends, which lost 3 bases and 4 bases, there was a span of 6 bases. The CDR3 loop spans 12 amino acids.

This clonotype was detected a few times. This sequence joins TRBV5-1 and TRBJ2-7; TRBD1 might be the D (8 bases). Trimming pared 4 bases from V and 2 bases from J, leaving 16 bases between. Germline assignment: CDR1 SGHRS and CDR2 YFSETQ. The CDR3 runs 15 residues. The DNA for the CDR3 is TGCGCCAGCAGCACAGGGGGGGCTACAACCTACGAGCAGTACTTC. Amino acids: CASSTGGATTYEQYF.

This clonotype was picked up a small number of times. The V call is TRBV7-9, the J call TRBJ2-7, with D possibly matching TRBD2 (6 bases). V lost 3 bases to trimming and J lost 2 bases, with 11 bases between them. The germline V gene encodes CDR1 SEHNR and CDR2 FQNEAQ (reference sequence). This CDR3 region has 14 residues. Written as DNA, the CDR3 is TGTGCCAGCAGCTTTGGGACTCCACCCTACGAGCAGTACTTC. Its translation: CASSFGTPPYEQYF.

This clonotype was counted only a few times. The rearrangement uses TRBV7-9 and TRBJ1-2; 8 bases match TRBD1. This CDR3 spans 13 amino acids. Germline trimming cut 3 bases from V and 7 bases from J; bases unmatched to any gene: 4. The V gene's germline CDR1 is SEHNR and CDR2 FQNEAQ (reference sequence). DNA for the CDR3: TGTGCCAGCAGCTTGGGACAGGTCTTTGGCTACACCTTC. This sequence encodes CASSLGQVFGYTF.